These 10 T cell receptor beta chains were all obtained from the same sample, sequenced in a study of blood T cell repertoires in COVID-19. The data were produced by immunoSEQ multiplex PCR, yet TCRdb's version contains in-frame clones alone and is incomplete. Of hundreds of thousands of clones in the sample, just under 90% were seen once. The sample comprised peripheral blood. The receptors come from a woman aged 18-35 years with acute or convalescent COVID-19.

The chain couples TRBV7-9 to TRBJ1-4, with D tentatively TRBD1 (6 bases). Trimming pared 5 bases from V and 2 bases from J, leaving 15 bases between. Germline-derived CDR1 and CDR2 are SEHNR and FQNEAQ (reference sequence). The CDR3 length is 16 residues. The CDR3 nucleotides are TGTGCCAGCAGCCCGCACAGTCAGGGGACTAATGAAAAACTGTTTTTT. Translation gives CASSPHSQGTNEKLFF.

This clone is a singleton in its sample. The CDR3 reads CASSPTGGSTEAFF. DNA of the CDR3: TGTGCCAGCTCACCTACAGGGGGCAGCACTGAAGCTTTCTTT. The gene calls are TRBV18 and TRBJ1-1; 9 nucleotides match TRBD1. Looked up from germline, CDR1 is KGHSH and CDR2 is LQKENI. V was pared by 3 bases and J by 4 bases, with 3 bases of the junction left unmatched. The CDR3 has 14 residues.

This clone was seen only once. The V and J genes are TRBV6-2 or TRBV6-3 and TRBJ2-5, with D possibly TRBD2 on 6 matching bases. The germline gives CDR1 MNHEY, CDR2 SVGEGT. The CDR3 sequence is 16 residues long. Between the trimmed V and J ends, which lost 0 bases and 2 bases, there was a span of 13 bases. CDR3 bases: TGTGCCAGCAGTTACTCGATGGCGGGGTGGCAAGAGACCCAGTACTTC. Translated, it gives CASSYSMAGWQETQYF.

The chain couples TRBV2 to TRBJ2-2, with a weak D call TRBD1 (6 bases). The CDR3 runs 12 residues. Trimming took off 7 bases at V and 4 bases at J, with 7 bases between the two ends. Germline V gives CDR1 SNHLY, CDR2 FYNNEI. Written as DNA, the CDR3 is TGTGCCAGCATCAGGGGCACCGGGGAGCTGTTTTTT. Translated, it gives CASIRGTGELFF. Full variable domain (outside the CDR3, taken from reference TRBV2 and TRBJ2-2): EPEVTQTPSHQVTQMGQEVILRCVPISNHLYFYWYRQILGQKVEFLVSFYNNEISEKSEIFDDQFSVERPDGSNFTLKIRSTKLEDSAMYFCASIRGTGELFFGEGSRLTVL.

About this clone: The same CDR3 is also encoded by other DNA sequences in this sample. V usage is TRBV6-5 and J usage is TRBJ1-6, with 8 nucleotides matching TRBD1. The CDR3 sequence is 15 residues long. Germline V gene lookup returns CDR1 MNHEY and CDR2 SVGAGI. With 2 bases clipped from V and 6 bases from J, the junction kept 3 bases outside the gene matches. This CDR3 reads CASSYGQGGNSPLHF. CDR3 nucleotides: TGTGCCAGCAGTTACGGACAGGGAGGTAATTCACCCCTCCACTTT.

This clone was found a few times. V gene TRBV3-1 (or the pseudogene TRBV3-2) combines with J gene TRBJ2-5; 7 nucleotides agree with TRBD1. The CDR3 is made up of 14 amino acids. CDR1 LGHDT and CDR2 YNNKEL come from the germline V gene (reference sequence). V lost 0 bases to trimming and J lost 7 bases; unmatched junction nucleotides: 5. The DNA for the CDR3 is TGTGCCAGCAGCCAAGAGCAAGGGGGCAGGACCCAGTACTTC. Its protein is CASSQEQGGRTQYF.

V usage is TRBV19 and J usage is TRBJ1-2; D gene uncertain. Germline loops: CDR1 LNHDA, CDR2 SQIVND (reference sequence). CDR3 length equals 17 residues. The germline V and J ends were trimmed by 3 bases and 7 bases, with 24 bases remaining between them. The CDR3 nucleotides read TGTGCCAGTAGTATTATTTTTGGGGAACCGGGGTTCGGTGGCTACACCTTC. Encoded protein: CASSIIFGEPGFGGYTF. Full variable domain (missing parts from reference TRBV19 and TRBJ1-2): DGGITQSPKYLFRKEGQNVTLSCEQNLNHDAMYWYRQDPGQGLRLIYYSQIVNDFQKGDIAEGYSVSREKKESFPLTVTSAQKNPTAFYLCASSIIFGEPGFGGYTFGSGTRLTVV.

The CDR3 sequence: CASSRTGTGASYEQYF. CDR3 in DNA: TGCGCCAGCAGCCGAACCGGGACAGGGGCCTCCTACGAGCAGTACTTC. The chain has TRBV4-3 and TRBJ2-7, with 10 nucleotides matching TRBD1. V was clipped by 4 bases and J by 0 bases; unmatched bases: 6. This CDR3 region has 16 residues. Germline values: CDR1 LGHNA, CDR2 YSLEER.

This chain joins TRBV29-1 and TRBJ1-4; D perhaps matches TRBD1 (6 bases). Trimming cost V 7 bases and J 4 bases, with 13 bases left between them. Germline V lookup: CDR1 SQVTM, CDR2 ANQGSEA. This CDR3 contains 13 residues. The CDR3 spells CSASGQINEKLFF. DNA for the CDR3: TGCAGCGCCTCAGGACAGATTAATGAAAAACTGTTTTTT.

The rearrangement joins TRBV7-2 to TRBJ1-5; D gene ambiguous. The germline V and J ends were trimmed by 1 base and 9 bases, with 13 bases remaining between them. This CDR3 has 14 amino acids. CDR1 SGHTA and CDR2 FQGNSA come from the germline V gene. CDR3 nucleotide sequence: TGTGCCAGCAGCTTAGATAGCGGGATTCGGCCCCAGCATTTT. Protein product: CASSLDSGIRPQHF.